This T cell receptor beta chain stems from a study of CD8 T cells in ankylosing spondylitis. Points from the study as a whole: Earlier reports found some motif variants in synovial fluid and blood in reactive arthritis. Significant enrichment of disease-linked clones was reported in matched ankylosing spondylitis synovial fluid. The study identified a TCR beta motif of several highly homologous variants that appeared characteristic of ankylosing spondylitis blood.

The TCR beta libraries were generated through quantitative 5'-RACE incorporating molecular barcodes. TCRdb re-called the 5' RACE reads with MiXCR, one entry per CDR3 protein. Of 100,000 to 150,000 distinct CDR3 sequences in the sample, roughly a tenth were seen once. This clonotype was recorded a few times. Its antigen is currently unknown. Per the germline V gene, CDR1 is SQVTM and CDR2 is ANQGSEA. Losses at the gene ends were 0 bases for V and 5 bases for J; bases not matched to a gene: 6. CDR3 size: 14 residues. This chain joins TRBV29-1 and TRBJ2-7; 8 positions agree with TRBD1. The sequence derives from a male donor with ankylosing spondylitis or in good health (not recorded which). Sequencing used blood, either unsorted or a sorted T cell fraction (not recorded which). CDR3 protein: CSVEEGQGADEQYF. The DNA for the CDR3 is TGCAGCGTTGAAGAGGGGCAGGGGGCCGACGAGCAGTACTTC.